Detailed here is one T cell receptor beta chain. Its antigen remains unknown. An end of the junction differs from the germline gene, which may be a read error. The PCR ran on 60 Vbeta and 13 Jbeta primers. Some clones are missing from TCRdb's copy, which holds only in-frame ones; the method was immunoSEQ multiplex PCR. Of 130,000 or so clones in the sample, over 70% were seen once. Germline assignment: CDR1 SGDLS and CDR2 YYNGEE. The CDR3 sequence is 15 residues long. The sample is drawn from a study of cytomegalovirus exposure and HLA in healthy donors. The study, taken as a whole, reports: As confirmed in vitro, a few CMV-associated chains were specific for CMV antigens. For TCR beta chains, V- and J-gene trimming was later linked to a missense DCLRE1C variant. Productive status was seen about 90% or about 30% of the time for most TCR beta V segments in an earlier analysis.

This chain uses TRBV9 with TRBJ1-1; a weak D match, TRBD1 (5 bases). Sequenced sample: PBMCs. This clonotype was sampled from a woman aged 18-29 years in good health and CMV-seronegative. Written as DNA, the CDR3 is TGTGCCAGCAGCACCCTGGGGGGAGCCAACACTAAAGCTTTCTTT. This encodes CASSTLGGANTKAFF.